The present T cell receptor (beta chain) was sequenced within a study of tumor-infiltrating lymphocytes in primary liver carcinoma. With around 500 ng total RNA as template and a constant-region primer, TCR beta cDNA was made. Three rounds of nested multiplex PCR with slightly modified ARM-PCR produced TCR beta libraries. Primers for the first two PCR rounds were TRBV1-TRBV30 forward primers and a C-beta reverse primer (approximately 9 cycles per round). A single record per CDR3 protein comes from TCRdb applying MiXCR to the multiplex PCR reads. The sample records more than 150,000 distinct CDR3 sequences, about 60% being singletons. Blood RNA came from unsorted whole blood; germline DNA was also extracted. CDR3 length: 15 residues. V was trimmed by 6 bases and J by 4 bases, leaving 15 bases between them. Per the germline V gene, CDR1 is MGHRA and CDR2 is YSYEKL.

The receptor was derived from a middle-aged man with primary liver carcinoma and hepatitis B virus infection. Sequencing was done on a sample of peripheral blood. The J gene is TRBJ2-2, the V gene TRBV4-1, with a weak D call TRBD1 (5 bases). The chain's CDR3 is CASSWGMAATGELFF. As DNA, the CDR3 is TGCGCCAGCAGTTGGGGCATGGCGGCCACCGGGGAGCTGTTTTTT.